This entry features one T cell receptor (beta chain) sequence. The method was immunoSEQ multiplex PCR; TCRdb's version includes in-frame clones alone and lacks a portion of them. This table has about 58,000 clones, around nine tenths appearing once. J was trimmed by 7 bases and V by 5 bases; bases with no gene match: 13. The CDR3 is 16 amino acids. Germline values: CDR1 SGHTA, CDR2 FQGTGA. This sample is part of a study of blood T cell repertoires in COVID-19. As for the study in general: Italy, Spain and the United States were the sources of the convalescent and acute COVID-19 samples. In each case, the material was cDNA or gDNA derived from T cells, B-cell-depleted T cells, or PBMCs.

V is TRBV7-3 and J is TRBJ2-2; the match to TRBD2 covers 7 bases. The sample comprised peripheral blood. The sequence was collected from a woman aged 45-59 years with active or convalescent COVID-19. In DNA, the CDR3 is TGTGCCAGCAGCAAAAACGGGCTAGCGGAGTTCGGGGAGCTGTTTTTT. Translating it yields CASSKNGLAEFGELFF. Variable domain in full (rest from reference TRBV7-3 and TRBJ2-2): GAGVSQTPSNKVTEKGKYVELRCDPISGHTALYWYRQSLGQGPEFLIYFQGTGAADDSGLPNDRFFAVRPEGSVSTLKIQRTERGDSAVYLCASSKNGLAEFGELFFGEGSRLTVL.